The 18 T cell receptor beta chains reported below all come from one sample, sequenced in a study of CD8+ T cells in alopecia areata. The authors extracted RNA and reverse transcribed it into cDNA as the sequencing template. TCRdb's copy holds only in-frame clones and misses some; the assay was immunoSEQ multiplex PCR. The profile shows some 110,000 clones, around two fifths of them singletons. Material for sequencing was CD4+ T cells sorted from blood. The receptors derive from a human donor with alopecia areata.

V and J are TRBV6-6 and TRBJ2-3; no clear D gene. The CDR3 spans 12 residues. CDR1 and CDR2 (germline): MNHNY, SVGAGI (reference sequence). Trimming shortened V by 7 bases and J by 4 bases, and 9 bases separated the two germline ends. The CDR3 region has the DNA TGTGCCAGCATGTTTGGGGCAGATACGCAGTATTTT. This translates into CASMFGADTQYF.

The genes are TRBV6-5 and TRBJ2-5, with D possibly matching TRBD2 (7 bases). This CDR3 has 14 residues. The V end was cut by 7 bases, the J end by 4 bases, with 16 bases between. Germline lookup yields CDR1 MNHEY and CDR2 SVGAGI. For the CDR3, the DNA is TGTGCCAGCACGGGGGCGGGAGCGGGAGAGACCCAGTACTTC. It codes for CASTGAGAGETQYF.

The rearrangement joins TRBV7-9 to TRBJ2-1, with D possibly TRBD2 on 5 matching bases. The CDR3 is made up of 15 amino acids. Germline loops: CDR1 SEHNR, CDR2 FQNEAQ (reference sequence). V was shortened by 5 bases and J by 7 bases, with 18 bases between the two germline ends. The chain's CDR3 is CASSPRRVRENEQFF. CDR3 DNA sequence: TGTGCCAGCAGCCCACGGCGGGTAAGAGAGAATGAGCAGTTCTTC.

CDR3 sequence reads: CSSSEGSASYEQYF. CDR3 bases: TGCAGCTCGTCGGAGGGGTCTGCGTCCTACGAGCAGTACTTC. J is TRBJ2-7 and V is TRBV29-1; maybe TRBD2 (6 bases). V was pared by 8 bases and J by 1 base, with 18 bases between. CDR1 is SQVTM and CDR2 is ANQGSEA in the germline V gene. The CDR3 has 14 amino acids.

The chain couples TRBV2 to TRBJ2-5; no clear D. The CDR3 consists of 12 residues. Trimming stripped 1 base from V and 4 bases from J, with 4 bases between. The germline V gene encodes CDR1 SNHLY and CDR2 FYNNEI. CDR3: CASSEVRETQYF. As DNA, the CDR3 is TGTGCCAGCAGTGAAGTGAGAGAGACCCAGTACTTC. Based on the CDR3 plus reference TRBV2 and TRBJ2-5, the full variable domain is EPEVTQTPSHQVTQMGQEVILRCVPISNHLYFYWYRQILGQKVEFLVSFYNNEISEKSEIFDDQFSVERPDGSNFTLKIRSTKLEDSAMYFCASSEVRETQYFGPGTRLLVL.

This clone was counted between two and nine times. The chain couples TRBV7-2 to TRBJ2-1; 8 bases are shared with TRBD2. The trim removed 5 bases at V and 10 bases at J, leaving 25 bases unmatched. Germline CDR1 reads SGHTA; CDR2 reads FQGNSA. The CDR3 runs 19 residues. CDR3 amino acids: CASSRGIGTGRASRYEQFF. Written as DNA, the CDR3 is TGTGCCAGCAGCAGGGGGATTGGTACCGGGAGGGCCTCCAGATACGAGCAGTTCTTC.

J is TRBJ2-7 and V is TRBV29-1; 9 bases agree with TRBD2. Germline lookup yields CDR1 SQVTM and CDR2 ANQGSEA. The V segment lost 6 bases and the J segment 6 bases; nucleotides outside the gene matches: 6. The CDR3 sequence is 12 residues long. The CDR3 here is CSVIPSGIEQYF. The CDR3 DNA reads as TGCAGCGTAATCCCTAGCGGGATCGAGCAGTACTTC.

This chain uses TRBV7-3 with TRBJ2-2; 11 nucleotides match TRBD1. This CDR3 spans 15 amino acids. CDR1 and CDR2 from the germline V gene are SGHTA and FQGTGA. V lost 5 bases to trimming and J lost 4 bases; unmatched junction nucleotides: 3. The CDR3 nucleotides read TGTGCCAGCAGCGCGGGACAGGGGGGCACCGGGGAGCTGTTTTTT. Translated: CASSAGQGGTGELFF.

This clone was found a few times. This chain uses TRBV29-1 with TRBJ2-3; TRBD1 matches 7 bases. Unmatched junction bases numbered 8, after V lost 4 bases and J lost 4 bases. Germline-derived CDR1 and CDR2 are SQVTM and ANQGSEA. This CDR3 is built from 14 residues. The CDR3 loop is CSVVEGAGADTQYF. As DNA, the CDR3 is TGCAGCGTTGTTGAGGGGGCAGGGGCAGATACGCAGTATTTT.

This clone was observed a handful of times. This chain connects TRBV7-2 to TRBJ1-1; no definite D call. V gave up 4 bases and J gave up 11 bases, with 20 bases separating them. Per germline, CDR1 SGHTA and CDR2 FQGNSA. The CDR3 spans 14 residues. CDR3 sequence reads: CASSSQLDTTRAFF. The CDR3 DNA reads TGTGCCAGCAGCTCCCAGTTAGACACTACCCGGGCTTTCTTT.

The chain joins TRBV5-1 to TRBJ2-1, with D possibly being TRBD2 (5 bases). There are 14 residues in the CDR3. Germline V lookup: CDR1 SGHRS, CDR2 YFSETQ. Deletions cut 7 bases from V and 8 bases from J, with 19 bases between. The CDR3 region is CASHGGQALDEQFF. The CDR3 coding sequence is TGCGCCAGCCACGGCGGGCAGGCGTTGGATGAGCAGTTCTTC.

V is TRBV7-9 and J is TRBJ1-1; D is ambiguous. The germline V and J ends were trimmed by 3 bases and 10 bases, with 15 bases remaining between them. The CDR3 extends over 13 amino acids. Per germline, CDR1 SEHNR and CDR2 FQNEAQ (reference sequence). The CDR3 loop is CASSLGGEVGAFF. In nucleotides, the CDR3 is TGTGCCAGCAGCTTGGGCGGGGAGGTTGGAGCTTTCTTT.

CDR3: CASSYSSLSGETQYF. The CDR3 region has the DNA TGTGCCAGCAGTTACTCGTCCCTTTCAGGAGAGACCCAGTACTTC. The V gene is TRBV6-6, the J gene TRBJ2-5; D gene unclear. The CDR3 spans 15 residues. The germline CDR1 and CDR2 sequences are MNHNY and SVGAGI (reference sequence). The ends were cut back, 0 bases at V and 4 bases at J, with 12 bases in the middle.

The V call is TRBV30, the J call TRBJ1-1; no clear D. Trimming cost V 4 bases and J 0 bases, with 12 bases left between them. The CDR3 spans 14 residues. Germline CDR1 GTSNPN, CDR2 SVGIG (reference sequence). The CDR3 bases are TGTGCCTGGATGGTTTGGGGAATGAACACTGAAGCTTTCTTT. This translates into CAWMVWGMNTEAFF.

This chain links TRBV29-1 with TRBJ2-5; the D gene is possibly TRBD2 (5 bases). This CDR3 has 12 residues. Germline V CDR1 and CDR2: SQVTM, ANQGSEA. V shed 1 base and J shed 4 bases, with 7 bases lying between them. CDR3 nucleotides: TGCAGCGTTGAAGCGGGGAGAGAGACCCAGTACTTC. This translates into CSVEAGRETQYF.

This clone has a handful of counts. The gene calls are TRBV29-1 and TRBJ2-7; no definite D call. CDR3 length: 12 amino acids. CDR1 SQVTM and CDR2 ANQGSEA come from the germline V gene. The CDR3, as DNA: TGCAGTATAAGTGGGCTCTCCTACGAGCAGTACTTC. The encoded protein is CSISGLSYEQYF.

This clone has just a few counts. The chain recombines TRBV20-1 with TRBJ2-7; TRBD1 aligns across 8 bases. V trimming: 5 bases; J trimming: 6 bases; junction bases outside the gene matches: 3. The CDR3 is made up of 11 amino acids. Germline loops: CDR1 DFQATT, CDR2 SNEGSKA (reference sequence). CDR3 nucleotide sequence: TGCAGTGCTCGGACAGGGTTCGAGCAGTACTTC. It specifies CSARTGFEQYF.

The chain combines TRBV29-1 with TRBJ2-5; 8 bases fit TRBD1. J gave up 4 bases and V 5 bases, and 6 bases lay outside the gene matches. The germline gives CDR1 SQVTM, CDR2 ANQGSEA. The CDR3 covers 13 residues. The CDR3 here is CSVSGGGGETQYF. DNA for the CDR3: TGCAGCGTTTCAGGGGGCGGAGGAGAGACCCAGTACTTC.